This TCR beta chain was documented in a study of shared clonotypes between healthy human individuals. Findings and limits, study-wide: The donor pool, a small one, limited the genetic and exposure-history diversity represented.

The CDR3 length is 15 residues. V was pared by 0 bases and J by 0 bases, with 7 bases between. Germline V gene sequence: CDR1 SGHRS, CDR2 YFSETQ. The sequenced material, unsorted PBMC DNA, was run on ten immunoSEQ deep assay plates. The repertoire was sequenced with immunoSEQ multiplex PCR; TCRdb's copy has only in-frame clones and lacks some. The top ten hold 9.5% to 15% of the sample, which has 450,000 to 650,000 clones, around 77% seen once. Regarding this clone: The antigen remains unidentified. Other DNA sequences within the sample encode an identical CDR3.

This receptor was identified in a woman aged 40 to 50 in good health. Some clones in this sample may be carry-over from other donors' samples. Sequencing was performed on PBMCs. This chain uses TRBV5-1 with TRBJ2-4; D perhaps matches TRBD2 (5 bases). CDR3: CASSLDGLAKNIQYF. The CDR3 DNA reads TGCGCCAGCAGCTTGGACGGACTAGCCAAAAACATTCAGTACTTC.